The present entry profiles one TCR beta chain with its context. Its antigen is not identified. These data are taken from a study of beta chain features in type 1 diabetes. Every bit of the isolated RNA underwent reverse transcription, so sequencing read expressed TCRB transcripts. The assay was immunoSEQ multiplex PCR, and TCRdb's table has in-frame clones only and misses some. This sample carries a few hundred thousand clones, approximately 14% of them seen once, and the ten largest clones take more than 6.5%. Study-wide points: The study found fewer insertions and more deletions at VDJ junctions in type 1 diabetes patients.

Germline-derived CDR1 and CDR2 are MNHNY and SVGAGI (reference sequence). The CDR3 runs 16 residues. V lost 6 bases, J lost 2 bases, and 11 bases stayed unmatched. The receptor was isolated from a man aged 30 to 45 in good health. The genes are TRBV6-6 and TRBJ2-5; 8 bases match TRBD2. The sequencing input was central memory CD4+ T cells from blood. CDR3 coding DNA: TGTGCCAGCAGCCAGAGTGGAGGCGGGGGGCAAGAGACCCAGTACTTC. Its protein product is CASSQSGGGGQETQYF.